These 31 T cell receptor beta chains came from one sample sequenced in a study of blood T cell repertoires in COVID-19. This table comes from immunoSEQ multiplex PCR, and its TCRdb copy is limited to in-frame clones, with some not included. This table holds about 260,000 clones, approximately 88% found once. Material for sequencing was PBMCs or T cells enriched from blood (not recorded which). These TCRs come from a woman aged 40 to 49 who had been exposed to COVID-19.

This rearrangement joins TRBV10-3 to TRBJ2-3; 8 bases match TRBD2. Trimming at V came to 3 bases and at J to 4 bases, leaving 12 bases not matched to a gene. The CDR3 extends over 17 amino acids. CDR1 and CDR2 (germline): ENHRY, SYGVKD. CDR3 in DNA: TGTGCCATCAGTGATCCCTCGGGGGGGGGAGGTGCAGATACGCAGTATTTT. It encodes CAISDPSGGGGADTQYF.

The chain uses TRBV29-1 and TRBJ2-1; the D gene is possibly TRBD1 (6 bases). The CDR3 has 14 amino acids. Per the germline V gene, CDR1 is SQVTM and CDR2 is ANQGSEA. V was pared by 0 bases and J by 7 bases, with 13 bases between. The CDR3 spells CSVEDYQGSNEQFF. CDR3 sequence (DNA): TGCAGCGTTGAAGATTATCAGGGGTCTAATGAGCAGTTCTTC.

V and J are TRBV10-3 and TRBJ2-7; TRBD1 is a possible D gene (6 bases). The germline gives CDR1 ENHRY, CDR2 SYGVKD. This CDR3 has 13 amino acids. Trimming left V 7 bases short and J 3 bases short, with 13 bases between. CDR3 bases: TGTGCCATCAAACCGGACAGTAACTACGAGCAGTACTTC. The encoded protein is CAIKPDSNYEQYF.

The chain couples TRBV3-1 (or the pseudogene TRBV3-2) to TRBJ1-6; D unclear. The V end was cut by 2 bases, the J end by 10 bases, with 12 bases between. CDR1 is LGHDT and CDR2 is YNNKEL in the germline V gene (reference sequence). CDR3 length equals 14 residues. The CDR3, as DNA: TGTGCCAGCAGCCAAACTGACAATGGCTCACCCCTCCACTTT. Protein sequence: CASSQTDNGSPLHF.

The sample holds a few counts of this clone. This rearrangement joins TRBV6-5 to TRBJ2-2; 9 bases line up with TRBD1. The V gene's germline CDR1 is MNHEY and CDR2 SVGAGI. The V segment lost 2 bases and the J segment 6 bases; nucleotides outside the gene matches: 7. This CDR3 has 16 residues. CDR3 residues: CASSYGGTGYPGELFF. In DNA form, the CDR3 reads TGTGCCAGCAGTTACGGTGGGACAGGGTATCCCGGGGAGCTGTTTTTT.

The chain uses TRBV3-1 (or the pseudogene TRBV3-2) and TRBJ1-4; D is unresolved. CDR3 length equals 18 residues. V gave up 0 bases and J gave up 0 bases, with 14 bases separating them. Germline CDR1 reads LGHDT; CDR2 reads YNNKEL (reference sequence). The CDR3 loop reads CASSQDAYRLSTNEKLFF. The CDR3 nucleotides are TGTGCCAGCAGCCAAGATGCGTACCGTCTTTCAACTAATGAAAAACTGTTTTTT.

This CDR3 is CASSLDRSADTQYF. CDR3 DNA sequence: TGCGCCAGCAGCTTGGACCGGAGTGCAGATACGCAGTATTTT. The chain carries TRBV5-1 and TRBJ2-3; D unresolved. Trimming shortened V by 0 bases and J by 4 bases, and 9 bases separated the two germline ends. From germline, CDR1 is SGHRS and CDR2 YFSETQ. The CDR3 sequence is 14 residues long.

This clone has just one count. The V and J genes are TRBV6-5 and TRBJ2-7; 8 nucleotides align to TRBD1. The V gene end was trimmed by 6 bases and the J gene end by 4 bases; junction bases not matched to a gene: 11. The CDR3 is 15 amino acids. Looked up from germline, CDR1 is MNHEY and CDR2 is SVGAGI. The CDR3 is CASSRRQGNIYEQYF. In DNA form, the CDR3 reads TGTGCCAGCAGCCGACGACAGGGGAATATTTACGAGCAGTACTTC.

V usage is TRBV11-3 and J usage is TRBJ2-2, with 13 bases lining up with TRBD2. V shed 10 bases, J shed 2 bases, and the junction held 10 bases outside the gene matches. This CDR3 has 17 amino acids. In germline, CDR1 is SGHNT, CDR2 YENEEA. Here the CDR3 reads CATKKTSGRYNTGELFF. The CDR3 region has the DNA TGTGCCACCAAAAAGACTAGCGGGAGGTATAACACCGGGGAGCTGTTTTTT.

This clone was recorded once. The V call is TRBV28, the J call TRBJ1-6; TRBD1 is a possible D gene (5 bases). The germline V gene encodes CDR1 MDHEN and CDR2 SYDVKM. Trimming stripped 3 bases from V and 7 bases from J, with 10 bases between. The CDR3 is made up of 14 amino acids. Here the CDR3 reads CASSLVGRNSPLHF. The CDR3 nucleotides are TGTGCCAGCAGTTTGGTGGGGCGAAATTCACCCCTCCACTTT.

The chain recombines TRBV28 with TRBJ1-6; D is uncertain. CDR1 and CDR2 from the germline V gene are MDHEN and SYDVKM. Trimming stripped 2 bases from V and 14 bases from J, with 16 bases between. The CDR3 has 14 residues. The CDR3 nucleotides read TGTGCCAGCAGTTTAAGACGGGTGGGTTGGACCCTCCACTTT. It encodes CASSLRRVGWTLHF.

This clone was seen once. The chain employs TRBV11-2 and TRBJ1-6; 9 bases agree with TRBD1. V trimming: 6 bases; J trimming: 14 bases; junction bases outside the gene matches: 8. CDR1 SGHAT and CDR2 FQNNGV come from the germline V gene. This CDR3 contains 13 residues. The DNA of the CDR3 is TGTGCCAGCAGGGGGACAGGGCCCCCAACCCTCCACTTT. This gives the protein CASRGTGPPTLHF.

The chain has TRBV6-5 and TRBJ1-1, with D perhaps TRBD1 (6 bases). The CDR3 is 14 amino acids. V gave up 6 bases and J gave up 5 bases, with 16 bases separating them. Germline V gene sequence: CDR1 MNHEY, CDR2 SVGAGI. As DNA, the CDR3 is TGTGCCAGCAGGGTGGCGGTAGGGGGAACTGAAGCTTTCTTT. Encoded protein: CASRVAVGGTEAFF.

The rearrangement links TRBV6-4 to TRBJ1-2; TRBD1 might be the D (6 bases). With 6 bases removed from V and 1 base from J, the gap between germline ends came to 15 bases. The CDR3 is 15 residues long. The V gene's germline CDR1 is MRHNA and CDR2 SNTAGT. DNA of the CDR3: TGTGCCAGCAGAGTACAGGGTACTGATAACTATGGCTACACCTTC. It yields the protein CASRVQGTDNYGYTF.

This rearrangement joins TRBV7-3 to TRBJ2-1; no definite D call. This CDR3 has 15 residues. Germline values: CDR1 SGHTA, CDR2 FQGTGA. The V gene lost 1 base and the J gene lost 9 bases, with 16 bases spanning the gap. The CDR3 DNA is TGTGCCAGCAGCTTAATTCCAGCGTCCGCTTTTGAGCAGTTCTTC. It is translated as CASSLIPASAFEQFF.

This chain's CDR3 is CASSVVESGGPLHF. In DNA, the CDR3 is TGTGCCAGCAGCGTAGTCGAGTCCGGTGGACCCCTCCACTTT. The V and J genes are TRBV9 and TRBJ1-6; no reliable D call. The CDR3 totals 14 residues. The germline CDR1 and CDR2 sequences are SGDLS and YYNGEE. Trimming stripped 0 bases from V and 12 bases from J, with 13 bases between.

This clone was found once. V is TRBV9 and J is TRBJ2-7; 16 bases match TRBD2. The CDR3 is 20 amino acids. Germline V gives CDR1 SGDLS, CDR2 YYNGEE. J lost 7 bases, V lost 5 bases, and 21 bases had no gene match. For the CDR3, the DNA is TGTGCCAGCAGGTATAAGGGGACTAGCGGGAGGGCCTGTAGCTTGTGGGAGCAGTACGTC. Protein: CASRYKGTSGRACSLWEQYV.

With respect to this clone: Other DNA sequences from this sample encode an identical CDR3 as well. This chain connects TRBV27 to TRBJ2-1; 8 positions match TRBD1. J was trimmed by 1 base and V by 5 bases; bases with no gene match: 4. This CDR3 has 15 residues. From germline, CDR1 is MNHEY and CDR2 SMNVEV (reference sequence). The CDR3 DNA follows: TGTGCCAGCAGTCCCGGGACAGGATCCTACAATGAGCAGTTCTTC. This sequence encodes CASSPGTGSYNEQFF.

This clone has more than one count but fewer than ten. J is TRBJ1-2 and V is TRBV7-8; TRBD1 agrees at 7 bases. Per germline, CDR1 SGHVS and CDR2 FQNEAQ. Trimming cost V 3 bases and J 6 bases; bases outside gene matches: 13. This CDR3 spans 16 amino acids. The CDR3 reads CASSFSTGTAPHGYTF. The CDR3 DNA follows: TGTGCCAGCAGCTTTTCTACCGGGACAGCGCCTCATGGCTACACCTTC.

The gene calls are TRBV18 and TRBJ1-1; 7 bases line up with TRBD1. The junction had 6 bases not matched to a gene; V was cut back by 5 bases and J by 9 bases. CDR3 size: 12 residues. Germline CDR1 reads KGHSH; CDR2 reads LQKENI. The CDR3 DNA follows: TGTGCCAGCTCAAGCGAGACAGGGCAAGCTTTCTTT. Translating gives CASSSETGQAFF.

V and J are TRBV12-3 or TRBV12-4 and TRBJ1-2; 7 bases fit TRBD1. Trimming took 8 bases from V and 8 from J; bases not matched to a gene: 11. The CDR3 is 13 amino acids. CDR3 in DNA: TGTGCCAGCTCGGAGACAGGGATATGGGGCTACACCTTC. Protein product: CASSETGIWGYTF.

The table lists this clone with a count of one. The genes are TRBV28 and TRBJ1-1; 12 bases line up with TRBD1. The CDR3 length is 15 residues. The junction had 13 bases not matched to a gene; V was cut back by 7 bases and J by 10 bases. In germline, CDR1 is MDHEN, CDR2 SYDVKM. CDR3 amino acids: CASISSGQGARLAFF. The CDR3 DNA sequence: TGTGCCAGCATCTCATCGGGACAGGGGGCGCGGTTAGCTTTCTTT.

V and J are TRBV20-1 and TRBJ2-1, with D tentatively TRBD2 (5 bases). CDR1 is DFQATT and CDR2 is SNEGSKA in the germline V gene (reference sequence). Trimming removed 2 bases at V and 7 bases at J, with 6 bases between. The CDR3 has 11 amino acids. CDR3 amino acids: CSARTRNEQFF. The CDR3, as DNA: TGCAGTGCTAGAACTAGGAATGAGCAGTTCTTC.

The chain couples TRBV12-5 to TRBJ2-5; possible D gene TRBD2, 5 bases. The CDR3 is made up of 14 amino acids. Germline V gene data show CDR1 as LGHNT and CDR2 as FRNRAP. V lost 7 bases, J lost 7 bases, and 19 bases lay in between. In DNA, the CDR3 is TGTGCTAGTGCTAATGAGATGAGGGCTACGACCCAGTACTTC. Its protein is CASANEMRATTQYF.

This chain links TRBV11-2 with TRBJ2-7; 7 bases line up with TRBD2. Germline V gives CDR1 SGHAT, CDR2 FQNNGV. The CDR3 covers 13 residues. V shed 1 base, J shed 4 bases, and the junction held 1 base outside the gene matches. The CDR3 loop reads CASSLGRGYEQYV. The CDR3 coding sequence is TGTGCCAGCAGCTTAGGGCGGGGGTACGAGCAGTACGTC.

The V call is TRBV11-3, the J call TRBJ1-1; tentative D call: TRBD1 (5 bases). V lost 2 bases and J 4 bases, leaving 8 bases between the germline ends. This CDR3 is built from 13 residues. CDR1 and CDR2 from the germline V gene are SGHNT and YENEEA. DNA of the CDR3: TGTGCCAGCAGCTTATCAGGGCCCACTGAAGCTTTCTTT. Protein: CASSLSGPTEAFF.

The chain uses TRBV7-6 and TRBJ2-6; 8 bases are a match to TRBD1. The CDR3 is made up of 15 amino acids. CDR1 is SGHVS, CDR2 FNYEAQ, per germline. Losses at the gene ends were 4 bases for V and 4 bases for J; bases not matched to a gene: 3. CDR3 sequence reads: CASSSDRAGANVLTF. For the CDR3, the DNA is TGTGCCAGCAGCTCGGACAGGGCAGGGGCCAACGTCCTGACTTTC.

This clone was detected only once. Different DNA sequences within this sample yield the same CDR3. The rearrangement joins TRBV5-1 to TRBJ1-2, with 9 bases identical to TRBD1. Germline V lookup: CDR1 SGHRS, CDR2 YFSETQ. V dropped 4 bases and J dropped 2; count of bases not matched to a gene: 6. The CDR3 contains 15 residues. Here the CDR3 reads CASSPAGTGNYGYTF. In nucleotides, the CDR3 is TGCGCCAGCAGCCCCGCCGGGACAGGGAACTATGGCTACACCTTC. The full variable domain, rest sourced from reference TRBV5-1 and TRBJ1-2, is KAGVTQTPRYLIKTRGQQVTLSCSPISGHRSVSWYQQTPGQGLQFLFEYFSETQRNKGNFPGRFSGRQFSNSRSEMNVSTLELGDSALYLCASSPAGTGNYGYTFGSGTRLTVV.

This chain connects TRBV2 to TRBJ2-7; 7 bases line up with TRBD2. This CDR3 comprises 14 residues. The V gene end was trimmed by 3 bases and the J gene end by 3 bases; junction bases not matched to a gene: 5. The germline CDR1 and CDR2 sequences are SNHLY and FYNNEI. The CDR3 spells CASSDGGSYYEQYF. The CDR3 nucleotides are TGTGCCAGCAGTGACGGGGGGTCCTACTACGAGCAGTACTTC.

The chain uses TRBV27 and TRBJ2-7, with 13 bases fitting TRBD2. Germline CDR1 reads MNHEY; CDR2 reads SMNVEV (reference sequence). With V trimmed by 5 bases and J by 0 bases, 10 bases remained unmatched. The CDR3 covers 18 residues. This CDR3 reads CASSPLGTSGASSYEQYV. The DNA for the CDR3 is TGTGCCAGCAGTCCCCTCGGGACTAGCGGGGCAAGCTCCTACGAGCAGTACGTC.

This sequence joins TRBV24-1 and TRBJ2-7; D is possibly TRBD1 (5 bases). The germline CDR1 and CDR2 sequences are KGHDR and SFDVKD. The CDR3 is 10 amino acids. V lost 12 bases to trimming and J lost 12 bases, with 17 bases between them. The CDR3 DNA is TGTGCCCACCACAGGCGAATAGGGTACGTC. It codes for CAHHRRIGYV.